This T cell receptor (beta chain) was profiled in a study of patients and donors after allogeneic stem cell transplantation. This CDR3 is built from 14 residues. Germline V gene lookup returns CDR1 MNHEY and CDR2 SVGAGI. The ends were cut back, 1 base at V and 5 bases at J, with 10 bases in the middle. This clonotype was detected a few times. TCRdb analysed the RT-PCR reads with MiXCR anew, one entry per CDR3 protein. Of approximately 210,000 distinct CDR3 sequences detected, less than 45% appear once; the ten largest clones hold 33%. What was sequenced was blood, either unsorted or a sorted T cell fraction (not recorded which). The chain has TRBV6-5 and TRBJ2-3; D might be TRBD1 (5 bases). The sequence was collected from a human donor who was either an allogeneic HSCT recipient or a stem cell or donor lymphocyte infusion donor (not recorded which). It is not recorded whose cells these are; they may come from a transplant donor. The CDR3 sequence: CASSYFRQQDTQYF. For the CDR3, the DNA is TGTGCCAGCAGTTACTTCAGACAGCAAGATACGCAGTATTTT.